This entry is about one T cell receptor beta chain. What it recognizes is unknown. This sample was included in a study of T cells in localized non-small cell lung cancer. General study points: Higher T cell density in the blood was associated with longer overall survival, whereas higher adjacent-lung clonality associated with shorter survival. For the top 100 tumor clones, a median about 60 also appeared in adjacent lung. Sequencing was restricted to one tumor region; therefore, heterogeneity remains possible.

The assay was immunoSEQ multiplex PCR, and TCRdb's table has in-frame clones only and misses some. The sample consists of 40,000 or so clones, roughly 86% of them appearing once. The CDR3 covers 14 residues. Unmatched junction bases numbered 7, after V lost 1 base and J lost 8 bases. The germline V gene encodes CDR1 LGHNA and CDR2 YSLEER. Sequencing used peripheral blood, obtained before any cancer treatment. This sequence originates from a man aged 40 to 70 with stage I lung adenocarcinoma. The rearrangement uses TRBV4-3 and TRBJ1-2; 7 positions match TRBD1. CDR3 amino acids: CASSQGSWTGGYTF. The CDR3 region has the DNA TGCGCCAGCAGCCAAGGGAGTTGGACAGGCGGCTACACCTTC.